Below are 10 T cell receptor beta chains sequenced from a single sample in a study of T-cell memory formation after mild COVID-19. TCRdb independently ran MiXCR on the 5' RACE reads; one entry per CDR3 protein. The table records around 310,000 distinct CDR3 sequences, about 20% of them present only once. Sequenced sample: PBMCs or a T cell subset sorted from them (not recorded which). All receptors derive from a man between 18 and 29 years old who had mild COVID-19 (a few samples of this study predate the infection). Cell type and time point are not known.

This clonotype was counted between two and nine times. The chain combines TRBV9 with TRBJ2-1, with D perhaps matching TRBD1 or TRBD2 (5 bases each). Between the trimmed V and J ends, which lost 3 bases and 10 bases, there was a span of 20 bases. Germline CDR1 is SGDLS and CDR2 is YYNGEE. This CDR3 is built from 15 residues. CDR3 region: CASSEAARGWDEQFF. DNA for the CDR3: TGTGCCAGCAGCGAAGCGGCCCGGGGTTGGGACGAGCAGTTCTTC.

This clonotype was seen a few times. This rearrangement joins TRBV27 to TRBJ2-6, with D uncertain. The CDR3 contains 14 residues. From germline, CDR1 is MNHEY and CDR2 SMNVEV (reference sequence). With 5 bases removed from V and 0 bases from J, the gap between germline ends came to 5 bases. The CDR3 bases are TGTGCCAGCAGTACCCCCTCTGGGGCCAACGTCCTGACTTTC. It translates to CASSTPSGANVLTF.

The chain carries TRBV25-1 and TRBJ2-5; no reliable D call. CDR1 MGHDK and CDR2 SYGVNS come from the germline V gene. This CDR3 contains 13 residues. Trimming pared 2 bases from V and 5 bases from J, leaving 9 bases between. Written as DNA, the CDR3 is TGTGCCAGCAGTGAACGGATTTTCGAGACCCAGTACTTC. The encoded protein is CASSERIFETQYF.

The V call is TRBV5-1, the J call TRBJ2-5, with TRBD2 matching 7 bases. The V segment lost 4 bases and the J segment 1 base; nucleotides outside the gene matches: 7. Germline V gene sequence: CDR1 SGHRS, CDR2 YFSETQ. This CDR3 contains 15 residues. Here the CDR3 reads CASSPPGLLQETQYF. DNA of the CDR3: TGCGCCAGCAGCCCCCCGGGACTACTCCAAGAGACCCAGTACTTC.

A note on this clonotype: Its ends do not fully match the called genes, so a read error is possible. As DNA, the CDR3 is TGTGCCAGCAGGGAAGACAGGGTACAGCCCCAGCATTTT. Translated: CASREDRVQPQHF. The chain combines TRBV6-1 with TRBJ1-5, with TRBD1 identical over 7 bases. Germline lookup yields CDR1 MNHNS and CDR2 SASEGT. This CDR3 is built from 13 residues.

This clonotype was recorded many times. The chain combines TRBV5-1 with TRBJ1-6; D uncertain. CDR1 and CDR2 (germline): SGHRS, YFSETQ. V lost 4 bases to trimming and J lost 8 bases, with 10 bases between them. The CDR3 sequence is 13 residues long. The CDR3 loop is CASSLGRDSPLHF. CDR3 DNA sequence: TGCGCCAGCAGCCTGGGGAGGGATTCACCCCTCCACTTT.

The chain carries TRBV20-1 and TRBJ2-1; TRBD1 matches 10 bases. V lost 0 bases and J lost 6; bases outside the gene matches: 11. The CDR3 loop spans 17 amino acids. From germline, CDR1 is DFQATT and CDR2 SNEGSKA (reference sequence). CDR3 nucleotides: TGCAGTGCTAGAGACTACGTAAGGGACAGGGGTATCAATGAGCAGTTCTTC. Protein: CSARDYVRDRGINEQFF.

This clonotype has just a few counts. The chain carries TRBV7-2 and TRBJ1-2, with a possible D match to TRBD1 (6 bases). This CDR3 is 15 amino acids long. The V end was cut by 5 bases, the J end by 7 bases, with 20 bases between. Germline assignment: CDR1 SGHTA and CDR2 FQGNSA. This chain's CDR3 is CASSLPGTGLRGYTF. Here the CDR3 DNA reads TGTGCCAGCAGCCTACCCGGTACAGGGTTACGTGGCTACACCTTC.

This clonotype occurred a few times. The chain combines TRBV5-1 with TRBJ2-7, with D possibly TRBD1 on 5 matching bases. Germline V gene data show CDR1 as SGHRS and CDR2 as YFSETQ. This CDR3 is built from 16 residues. Trimming took off 4 bases at V and 2 bases at J, with 19 bases between the two ends. The CDR3 sequence is CASSTKSGNGAYEQYF. The DNA of the CDR3 is TGCGCCAGCAGCACCAAGTCAGGGAATGGAGCCTACGAGCAGTACTTC. Variable domain in full (rest from reference TRBV5-1 and TRBJ2-7): KAGVTQTPRYLIKTRGQQVTLSCSPISGHRSVSWYQQTPGQGLQFLFEYFSETQRNKGNFPGRFSGRQFSNSRSEMNVSTLELGDSALYLCASSTKSGNGAYEQYFGPGTRLTVT.

This clonotype was detected only a few times. The J gene is TRBJ2-1, the V gene TRBV2; D is unclear. Between the trimmed V and J ends, which lost 6 bases and 0 bases, there was a span of 3 bases. CDR3 length equals 12 residues. CDR1 is SNHLY, CDR2 FYNNEI, per germline. The CDR3: CASRDSYNEQFF. The DNA for the CDR3 is TGTGCCAGCAGGGACTCCTACAATGAGCAGTTCTTC. Based on the CDR3 plus reference TRBV2 and TRBJ2-1, the full variable domain is EPEVTQTPSHQVTQMGQEVILRCVPISNHLYFYWYRQILGQKVEFLVSFYNNEISEKSEIFDDQFSVERPDGSNFTLKIRSTKLEDSAMYFCASRDSYNEQFFGPGTRLTVL.